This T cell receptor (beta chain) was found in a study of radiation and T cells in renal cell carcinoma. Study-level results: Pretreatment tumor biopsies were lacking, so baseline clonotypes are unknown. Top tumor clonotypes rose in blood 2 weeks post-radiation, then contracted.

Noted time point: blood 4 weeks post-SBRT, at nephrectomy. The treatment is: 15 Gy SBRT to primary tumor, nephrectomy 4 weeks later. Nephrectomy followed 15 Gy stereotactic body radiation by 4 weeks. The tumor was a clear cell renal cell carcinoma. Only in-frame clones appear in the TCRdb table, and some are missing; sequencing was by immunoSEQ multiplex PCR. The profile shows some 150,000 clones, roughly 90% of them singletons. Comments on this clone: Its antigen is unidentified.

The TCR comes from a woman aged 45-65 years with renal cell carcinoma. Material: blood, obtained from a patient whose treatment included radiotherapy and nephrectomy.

CDR3 DNA: TGTGCCAGCAGTACCGACAGCAGCAATCAGCCCCAGCATTTT. Its translation is CASSTDSSNQPQHF. V is TRBV6-1 and J is TRBJ1-5, with a weak D call TRBD1 (5 bases). The CDR3 spans 14 residues. The germline V gene encodes CDR1 MNHNS and CDR2 SASEGT. The V and J ends lost 5 bases and 1 base respectively, with 9 bases between them.